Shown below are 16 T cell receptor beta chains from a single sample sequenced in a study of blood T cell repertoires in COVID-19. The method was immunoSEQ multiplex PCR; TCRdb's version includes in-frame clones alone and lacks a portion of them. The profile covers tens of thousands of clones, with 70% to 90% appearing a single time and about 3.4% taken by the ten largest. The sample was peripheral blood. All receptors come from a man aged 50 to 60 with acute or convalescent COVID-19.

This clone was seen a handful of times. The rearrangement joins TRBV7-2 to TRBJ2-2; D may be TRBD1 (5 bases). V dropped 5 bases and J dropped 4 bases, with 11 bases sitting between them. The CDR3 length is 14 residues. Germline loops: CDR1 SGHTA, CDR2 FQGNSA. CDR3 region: CASSRGAVTGELFF. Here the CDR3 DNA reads TGTGCCAGCAGCCGTGGGGCAGTCACCGGGGAGCTGTTTTTT.

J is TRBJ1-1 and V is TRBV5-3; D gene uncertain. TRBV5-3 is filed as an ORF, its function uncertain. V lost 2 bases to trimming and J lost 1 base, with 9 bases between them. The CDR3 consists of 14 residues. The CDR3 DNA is TGTGCCAGAAGCTTAAGCCAGGCGAACACTGAAGCTTTCTTT. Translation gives CARSLSQANTEAFF.

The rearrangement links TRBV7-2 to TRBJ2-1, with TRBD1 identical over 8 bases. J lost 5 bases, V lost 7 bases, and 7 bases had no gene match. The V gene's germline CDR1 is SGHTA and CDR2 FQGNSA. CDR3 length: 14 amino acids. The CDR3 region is CASNLRGRDNEQFF. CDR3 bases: TGTGCCAGCAACCTCAGGGGGCGGGACAATGAGCAGTTCTTC.

The CDR3 DNA follows: TGTGCCAGCAGCTTAGAGGACAGGGTTACTGAAGCTTTCTTT. The encoded protein is CASSLEDRVTEAFF. This chain connects TRBV11-2 to TRBJ1-1; 8 bases align to TRBD1. The V and J ends lost 0 bases and 5 bases, in that order; junction bases with no gene match: 2. The CDR3 runs 14 residues. In germline, CDR1 is SGHAT, CDR2 FQNNGV.

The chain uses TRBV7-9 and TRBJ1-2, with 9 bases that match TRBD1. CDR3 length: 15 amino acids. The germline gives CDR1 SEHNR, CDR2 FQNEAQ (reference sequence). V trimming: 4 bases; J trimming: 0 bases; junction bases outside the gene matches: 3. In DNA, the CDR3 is TGTGCCAGCAGCTGGGGGGACAGGGCTAACTATGGCTACACCTTC. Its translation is CASSWGDRANYGYTF.

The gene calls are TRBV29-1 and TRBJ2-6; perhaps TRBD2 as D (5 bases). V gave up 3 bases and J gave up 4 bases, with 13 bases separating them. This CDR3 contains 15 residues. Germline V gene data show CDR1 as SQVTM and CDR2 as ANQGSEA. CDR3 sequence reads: CSVDLEAGGANVLTF. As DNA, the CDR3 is TGCAGCGTTGATCTTGAGGCGGGCGGGGCCAACGTCCTGACTTTC. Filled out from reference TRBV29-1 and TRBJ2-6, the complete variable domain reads SAVISQKPSRDICQRGTSLTIQCQVDSQVTMMFWYRQQPGQSLTLIATANQGSEATYESGFVIDKFPISRPNLTFSTLTVSNMSPEDSSIYLCSVDLEAGGANVLTFGAGSRLTVL.

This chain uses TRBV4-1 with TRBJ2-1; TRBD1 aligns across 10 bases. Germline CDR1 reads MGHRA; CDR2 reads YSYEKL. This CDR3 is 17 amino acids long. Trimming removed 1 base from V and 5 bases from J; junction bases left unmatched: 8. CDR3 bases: TGCGCCAGCAGCCAAGCCCAAGGGACAGGGGTCCACAATGAGCAGTTCTTC. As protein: CASSQAQGTGVHNEQFF.

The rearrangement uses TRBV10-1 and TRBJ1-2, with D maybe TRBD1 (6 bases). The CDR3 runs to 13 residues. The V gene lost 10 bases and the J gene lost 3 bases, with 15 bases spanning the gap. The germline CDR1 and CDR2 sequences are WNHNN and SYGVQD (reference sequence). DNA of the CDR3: TGCGCCACCTCACAGGGATCGGACTATGGCTACACCTTC. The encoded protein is CATSQGSDYGYTF.

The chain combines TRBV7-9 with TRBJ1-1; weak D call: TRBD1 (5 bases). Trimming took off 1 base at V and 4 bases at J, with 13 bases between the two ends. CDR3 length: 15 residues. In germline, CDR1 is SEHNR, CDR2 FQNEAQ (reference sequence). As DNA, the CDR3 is TGTGCCAGCAGCTTAGAGGGATTGGGGGGCACTGAAGCTTTCTTT. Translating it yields CASSLEGLGGTEAFF.

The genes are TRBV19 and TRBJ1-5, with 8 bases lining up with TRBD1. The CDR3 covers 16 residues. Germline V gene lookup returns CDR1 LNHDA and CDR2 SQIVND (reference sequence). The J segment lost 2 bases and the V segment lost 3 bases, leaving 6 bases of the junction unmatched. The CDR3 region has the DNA TGTGCCAGTAGTATTCTAACAGGGGGAGGCAATCAGCCCCAGCATTTT. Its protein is CASSILTGGGNQPQHF.

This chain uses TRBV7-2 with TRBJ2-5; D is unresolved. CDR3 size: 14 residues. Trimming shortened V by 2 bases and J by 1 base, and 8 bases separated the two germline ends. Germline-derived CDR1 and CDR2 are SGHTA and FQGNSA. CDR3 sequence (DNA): TGTGCCAGCAGCTTAAGCCTAACCCAAGAGACCCAGTACTTC. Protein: CASSLSLTQETQYF. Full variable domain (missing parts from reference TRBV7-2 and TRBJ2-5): GAGVSQSPSNKVTEKGKDVELRCDPISGHTALYWYRQSLGQGLEFLIYFQGNSAPDKSGLPSDRFSAERTGGSVSTLTIQRTQQEDSAVYLCASSLSLTQETQYFGPGTRLLVL.

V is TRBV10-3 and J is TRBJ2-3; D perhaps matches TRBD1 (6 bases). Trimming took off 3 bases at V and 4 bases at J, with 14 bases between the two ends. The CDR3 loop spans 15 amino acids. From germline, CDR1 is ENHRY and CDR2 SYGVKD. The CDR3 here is CAISEPSTGPDTQYF. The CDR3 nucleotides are TGTGCCATCAGTGAACCCTCGACAGGCCCAGATACGCAGTATTTT.

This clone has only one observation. This chain's CDR3 is CASRLTGTQPQHF. The CDR3 DNA is TGTGCCAGCAGACTGACAGGGACTCAGCCCCAGCATTTT. The V gene is TRBV5-8, the J gene TRBJ1-5; 7 bases line up with TRBD1. The germline V gene encodes CDR1 SGHTS and CDR2 YDEGEE. The CDR3 totals 13 residues. The trim removed 5 bases at V and 6 bases at J, leaving 5 bases unmatched.

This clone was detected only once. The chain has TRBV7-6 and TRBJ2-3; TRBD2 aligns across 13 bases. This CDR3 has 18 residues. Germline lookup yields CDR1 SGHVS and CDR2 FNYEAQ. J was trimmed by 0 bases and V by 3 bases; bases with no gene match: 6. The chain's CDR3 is CASSLTSGGISSTDTQYF. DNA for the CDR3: TGTGCCAGCAGCTTGACTAGCGGGGGGATATCTAGCACAGATACGCAGTATTTT.

The CDR3 sequence: CSVEDLDINYGYTF. CDR3 DNA: TGCAGCGTTGAAGACCTAGATATTAACTATGGCTACACCTTC. The rearrangement uses TRBV29-1 and TRBJ1-2; D unresolved. The CDR3 has 14 amino acids. Germline V gene data show CDR1 as SQVTM and CDR2 as ANQGSEA. V lost 0 bases, J lost 1 base, and 9 bases lay in between. The full variable domain, its missing parts supplied by reference TRBV29-1 and TRBJ1-2, is SAVISQKPSRDICQRGTSLTIQCQVDSQVTMMFWYRQQPGQSLTLIATANQGSEATYESGFVIDKFPISRPNLTFSTLTVSNMSPEDSSIYLCSVEDLDINYGYTFGSGTRLTVV.

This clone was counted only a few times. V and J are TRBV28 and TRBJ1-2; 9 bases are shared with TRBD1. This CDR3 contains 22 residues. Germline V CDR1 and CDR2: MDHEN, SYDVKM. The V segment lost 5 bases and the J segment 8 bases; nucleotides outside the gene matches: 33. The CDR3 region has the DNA TGTGCCAGCAGTATCACCCCCGTAGGACAGGGGACGCCTCCGTGGGCCGGGTGGGGCTACACCTTC. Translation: CASSITPVGQGTPPWAGWGYTF.